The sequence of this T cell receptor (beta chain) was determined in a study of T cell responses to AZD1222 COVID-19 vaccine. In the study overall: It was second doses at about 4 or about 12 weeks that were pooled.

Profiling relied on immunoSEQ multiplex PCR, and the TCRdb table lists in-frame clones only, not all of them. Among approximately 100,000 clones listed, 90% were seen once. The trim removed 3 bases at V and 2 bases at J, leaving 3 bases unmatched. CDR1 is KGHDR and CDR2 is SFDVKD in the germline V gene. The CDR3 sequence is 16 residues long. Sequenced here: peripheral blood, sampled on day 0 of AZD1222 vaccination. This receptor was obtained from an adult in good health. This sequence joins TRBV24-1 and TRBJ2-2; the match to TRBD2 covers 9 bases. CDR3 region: CATSDASGDNTGELFF. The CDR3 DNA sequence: TGTGCCACCAGTGATGCTAGCGGGGATAACACCGGGGAGCTGTTTTTT.